What follows are 13 T cell receptor beta chains derived from one specimen sequenced in a study of blood T cell repertoires in COVID-19. Here immunoSEQ multiplex PCR was the method, and the copy in TCRdb shows in-frame clones only, minus some. The table has 55,000 to 75,000 clones, around 79% seen once. Sequencing input: peripheral blood. These receptors were taken from a woman in her 70s with acute or convalescent COVID-19.

The chain recombines TRBV6-2 or TRBV6-3 with TRBJ2-1; 12 nucleotides match TRBD2. CDR3 length equals 15 residues. The germline V gene encodes CDR1 MNHEY and CDR2 SVGEGT. Losses at the gene ends were 3 bases for V and 9 bases for J; bases not matched to a gene: 6. CDR3 region: CASSYSSGRASEQFF. In nucleotides, the CDR3 is TGTGCCAGCAGTTATTCTAGCGGGAGGGCCTCTGAGCAGTTCTTC.

The chain carries TRBV5-1 and TRBJ2-3; 9 bases are shared with TRBD1. Germline lookup yields CDR1 SGHRS and CDR2 YFSETQ. The CDR3 totals 16 residues. The J segment lost 1 base and the V segment lost 1 base, leaving 4 bases of the junction unmatched. The CDR3: CASSLKRQGGTDTQYF. DNA for the CDR3: TGCGCCAGCAGCTTGAAAAGACAGGGGGGCACAGATACGCAGTATTTT. The complete variable domain, with remaining parts taken from reference TRBV5-1 and TRBJ2-3, reads KAGVTQTPRYLIKTRGQQVTLSCSPISGHRSVSWYQQTPGQGLQFLFEYFSETQRNKGNFPGRFSGRQFSNSRSEMNVSTLELGDSALYLCASSLKRQGGTDTQYFGPGTRLTVL.

CDR3: CASSHLAGGANEQFF. In DNA form, the CDR3 reads TGTGCCAGCAGTCATCTAGCGGGGGGAGCCAATGAGCAGTTCTTC. The rearrangement joins TRBV6-5 to TRBJ2-1; TRBD2 agrees at 11 bases. This CDR3 is 15 amino acids long. V dropped 5 bases and J dropped 6; count of bases not matched to a gene: 6. CDR1 is MNHEY and CDR2 is SVGAGI in the germline V gene.

This clone has only a few counts. The chain is built from TRBV2 and TRBJ2-3, with a weak D call TRBD2 (6 bases). The CDR3 contains 15 residues. CDR1 is SNHLY, CDR2 FYNNEI, per germline. V dropped 6 bases and J dropped 3 bases, with 16 bases sitting between them. CDR3 DNA: TGTGCCAGCAGGGCCGGGGGAGGCGGAACAGATACGCAGTATTTT. Amino acids: CASRAGGGGTDTQYF.

The chain uses TRBV7-2 and TRBJ2-5, with D tentatively TRBD2 (5 bases). The CDR3 is 13 residues long. Germline loops: CDR1 SGHTA, CDR2 FQGNSA. Trimming left V 5 bases short and J 1 base short, with 8 bases between. The CDR3 nucleotides are TGTGCCAGCAGCCCGGGGATCCAAGAGACCCAGTACTTC. This translates into CASSPGIQETQYF.

This clone has just a few counts. The J gene is TRBJ2-1, the V gene TRBV5-6; possible D gene TRBD2, 7 bases. Germline values: CDR1 SGHDT, CDR2 YYEEEE. CDR3 size: 13 residues. Trimming cost V 4 bases and J 6 bases, with 11 bases left between them. CDR3 coding DNA: TGTGCCAGCAGCGGCGGGGGCGTCAATGAGCAGTTCTTC. Translation gives CASSGGGVNEQFF.

The chain couples TRBV21-1 to TRBJ2-7; TRBD2, the D gene given by the table, was not confirmed from the DNA. TRBV21-1 is flagged as a pseudogene. This CDR3 comprises 16 residues. The CDR3 region has the DNA TGTGCCAGCAGCGTTACCGAAGGCGGACTATCTACGGGGCAGTACTTC. Its protein product is CASSVTEGGLSTGQYF.

CDR3 nucleotide sequence: TGCGCCAGCAGCTTGGGCCAGGCCTACAATGAGCAGTTCTTC. Its translation: CASSLGQAYNEQFF. The J gene is TRBJ2-1, the V gene TRBV5-1; D call uncertain. This CDR3 region has 14 residues. Trimming stripped 0 bases from V and 2 bases from J, with 6 bases between. Germline V CDR1 and CDR2: SGHRS, YFSETQ.

This chain joins TRBV30 and TRBJ2-7; possible D gene TRBD2, 5 bases. The germline gives CDR1 GTSNPN, CDR2 SVGIG (reference sequence). This CDR3 spans 14 amino acids. Trimming left V 3 bases short and J 2 bases short, with 14 bases between. Here the CDR3 DNA reads TGTGCCTGGAGAGATAAGAGGGATCCCTACGAGCAGTACTTC. Encoded protein: CAWRDKRDPYEQYF.

The gene calls are TRBV4-1 and TRBJ1-1, with D uncertain. Germline CDR1 MGHRA, CDR2 YSYEKL. Deletions cut 0 bases from V and 1 base from J, with 18 bases between. The CDR3 sequence is 18 residues long. The CDR3 DNA reads as TGCGCCAGCAGCCAAGATCGCGATTCCCTTAATGGGAACACTGAAGCTTTCTTT. Amino acids: CASSQDRDSLNGNTEAFF.

The chain combines TRBV5-4 with TRBJ2-2, with 11 bases fitting TRBD1. CDR1 is SGHNT, CDR2 YYREEE, per germline (reference sequence). The CDR3 sequence is 16 residues long. V shed 4 bases and J 4 bases; nucleotides not matched to a gene: 6. The CDR3 here is CASSPGTGGVTGELFF. The CDR3 region has the DNA TGTGCCAGCAGCCCTGGGACAGGGGGAGTCACCGGGGAGCTGTTTTTT.

This chain joins TRBV2 and TRBJ1-1; 9 positions agree with TRBD1. CDR1 is SNHLY, CDR2 FYNNEI, per germline. CDR3 length: 20 residues. Germline trimming cut 6 bases from V and 1 base from J; bases unmatched to any gene: 21. CDR3 amino acids: CASRGPRGQGGIIRNTEAFF. The CDR3 DNA reads TGTGCCAGCAGAGGGCCTCGGGGACAGGGCGGTATTATTAGGAACACTGAAGCTTTCTTT.

The J gene is TRBJ2-5, the V gene TRBV3-1 (or the pseudogene TRBV3-2), with TRBD1 matching over 8 bases. Germline loops: CDR1 LGHDT, CDR2 YNNKEL (reference sequence). This CDR3 contains 15 residues. J gave up 7 bases and V 1 base, and 8 bases lay outside the gene matches. The CDR3 coding sequence is TGTGCCAGCAGCCAAGGGACAGGGCCGATAGGGACCCAGTACTTC. As protein: CASSQGTGPIGTQYF.